The rows below give T cell receptor beta chains drawn from one sample of a study of blood T cell repertoires in COVID-19. Repertoires were generated with immunoSEQ multiplex PCR, while TCRdb's copy carries only in-frame clones and drops some. The table records 85,000 to 100,000 clones, 80% to 90% of them present only once. Sequenced sample: peripheral blood. These receptors were taken from a man aged 50-60 years with COVID-19, enrolled during active disease. The CDR3 runs from the conserved cysteine through the conserved F or W. The D gene is left open where the match is weak. Clone size appears in some rows only: once, few, many, or a class for an expanded clone.

>.|TRBJ2-2|11|.|TRBV30
TGTGCCTGGAAATCGGGCGGGGAGCTGTTTTTT
CAWKSGGELFF
>TRBD2|TRBJ2-7|15|.|TRBV19
TGTGCCAGTAGCCCCGGGACTAGCGGGGGATACGAGCAGTACTTC
CASSPGTSGGYEQYF
>.|TRBJ2-7|13|.|TRBV6-5
TGTGCCAGCAGTTCTGCGGCCTCCTACGAGCAGTACTTC
CASSSAASYEQYF
>TRBD2|TRBJ2-3|14|.|TRBV14
TGTGCCAGCAGCCCGACTCTAGCGGGGGGATTGCAGTATTTT
CASSPTLAGGLQYF
>.|TRBJ2-1|11|.|TRBV5-1
TGCGCCAGCAGCTTGGGGCGGGAGCAGTTCTTC
CASSLGREQFF
>.|TRBJ2-2|13|.|TRBV19
TGTGCCAGTAGTGCGGACTATACCGGGGAGCTGTTTTTT
CASSADYTGELFF
>.|TRBJ1-1|13|.|TRBV6-5
TGTGCCAGCAGGCTTACAGGCTACACTGAAGCTTTCTTT
CASRLTGYTEAFF
>.|TRBJ2-2|16|.|TRBV3-1/TRBV3-2
TGTGCCAGCAGCCCCCGGGACACAGCGAACACCGGGGAGCTGTTTTTT
CASSPRDTANTGELFF
>.|TRBJ1-1|13|many|TRBV27
TGTGCCAGCAGTTTATCCACACCCACTGAAGCTTTCTTT
CASSLSTPTEAFF
>TRBD1|TRBJ1-4|14|.|TRBV4-1
TGCGCCAGCAGCCGGACAGGGGGAGGTGAAAAACTGTTTTTT
CASSRTGGGEKLFF
>.|TRBJ2-2|12|.|TRBV6-5
TGTGCCAGCACCCTAGCTACCGGGGAGCTGTTTTTT
CASTLATGELFF
>TRBD2|TRBJ2-3|15|once|TRBV3-1/TRBV3-2
TGTGCCAGCAGGGAAGCGGGGGCAGGAACAGATACGCAGTATTTT
CASREAGAGTDTQYF
>TRBD1|TRBJ1-6|16|.|TRBV3-1/TRBV3-2
TGTGCCAGCAGCCATCCCGGCAGGGGGAGAGATTCACCCCTCCACTTT
CASSHPGRGRDSPLHF
>.|TRBJ2-2|16|.|TRBV18
TGTGCCAGCTCACTGCCGGACAGAATTAACACCGGGGAGCTGTTTTTT
CASSLPDRINTGELFF
>.|TRBJ1-4|14|.|TRBV4-1
TGCGCCAGCAGCCAAGGCCAGGGTAATGAAAAACTGTTTTTT
CASSQGQGNEKLFF
>.|TRBJ1-5|15|.|TRBV28
TGTGCCAGCAGTCCCCGGGCAGGGAGCAATCAGCCCCAGCATTTT
CASSPRAGSNQPQHF
>TRBD2|TRBJ2-2|14|.|TRBV6-5
TGTGCCAGCAGGGGACTAACGAACACCGGGGAGCTGTTTTTT
CASRGLTNTGELFF
>TRBD2|TRBJ2-1|13|.|TRBV2
TGTGCCAGCAAGCGGGGGGGGTACAATGAGCAGTTCTTC
CASKRGGYNEQFF
>TRBD1|TRBJ1-3|15|.|TRBV5-4
TGTGCCAGCAGCCCCTCCGACAGGGCCGGAAACACCATATATTTT
CASSPSDRAGNTIYF
>TRBD2|TRBJ2-1|16|.|TRBV19
TGTGCCAGTAGTCCGCTTGGGGCGGGGGCCTACAATGAGCAGTTCTTC
CASSPLGAGAYNEQFF
>.|TRBJ1-1|13|.|TRBV7-9
TGTGCCAGCAGCTTAGTTGCAGGATATGAAGCTTTCTTT
CASSLVAGYEAFF
>.|TRBJ1-5|14|.|TRBV5-6
TGTGCCCGAGGCGAGTACCCTTCTTGGCAGCCCCAGCATTTT
CARGEYPSWQPQHF
>.|TRBJ1-5|17|once|TRBV27
TGTGCCAGCAGTCCCCTCGGACGGGGGTATAGCAATCAGCCCCAGCATTTT
CASSPLGRGYSNQPQHF
>.|TRBJ2-1|15|.|TRBV28
TGTGCCAGCAGTTTTCCAGGGACTTCCTACAATGAGCAGTTCTTC
CASSFPGTSYNEQFF